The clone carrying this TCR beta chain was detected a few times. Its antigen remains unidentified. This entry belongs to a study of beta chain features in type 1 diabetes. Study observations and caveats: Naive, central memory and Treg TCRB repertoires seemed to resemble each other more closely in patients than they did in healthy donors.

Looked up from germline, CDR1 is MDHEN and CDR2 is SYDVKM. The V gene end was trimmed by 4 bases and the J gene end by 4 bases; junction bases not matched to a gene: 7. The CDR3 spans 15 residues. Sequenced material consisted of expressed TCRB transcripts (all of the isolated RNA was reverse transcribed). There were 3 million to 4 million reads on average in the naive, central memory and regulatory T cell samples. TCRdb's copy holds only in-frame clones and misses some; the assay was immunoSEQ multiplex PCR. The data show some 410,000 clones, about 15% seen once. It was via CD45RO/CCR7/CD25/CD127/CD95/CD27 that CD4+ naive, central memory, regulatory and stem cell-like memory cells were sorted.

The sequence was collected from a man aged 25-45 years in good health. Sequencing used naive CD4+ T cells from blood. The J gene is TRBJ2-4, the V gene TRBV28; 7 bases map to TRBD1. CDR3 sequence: CASSSLWGQKNIQYF. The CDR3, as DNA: TGTGCCAGCAGTTCCTTGTGGGGACAGAAAAACATTCAGTACTTC.